These T cell receptor beta chains were read from a single sample in a study of T cell changes during pregnancy in multiple sclerosis. The data were produced by immunoSEQ multiplex PCR, yet TCRdb's version contains in-frame clones alone and is incomplete. The sample holds roughly 40,000 clones, about 85% seen once. The sequences come from CD4+ T cells from peripheral blood mononuclear cells, collected after pregnancy. Receptors were obtained from a female donor with multiple sclerosis, enrolled in a pregnancy study. Each CDR3 is given with its conserved first and last residue. Fields, in order: CDR3 length, D gene, V gene, J gene, clone size, CDR3 protein, CDR3 DNA. The D gene is left open where the match is weak. The listing skips clone size in some rows; elsewhere it reads once, few, many or a size class.

len: 14; d_gene: .; v_gene: TRBV6-5; j_gene: TRBJ1-2; abundance: .; CDR3aa: CASSYSSGSYGYTF; CDR3nt: TGTGCCAGCAGTTACTCATCAGGGTCCTATGGCTACACCTTC
len: 16; d_gene: TRBD1; v_gene: TRBV5-1; j_gene: TRBJ1-1; abundance: .; CDR3aa: CASSLASGTGVTEAFF; CDR3nt: TGCGCCAGCAGCTTGGCCTCAGGGACAGGGGTTACTGAAGCTTTCTTT
len: 16; d_gene: TRBD1; v_gene: TRBV5-4; j_gene: TRBJ1-2; abundance: .; CDR3aa: CASSPPIWTGGSGYTF; CDR3nt: TGTGCCAGCAGCCCACCAATCTGGACAGGGGGGAGTGGCTACACCTTC
len: 14; d_gene: .; v_gene: TRBV30; j_gene: TRBJ1-2; abundance: .; CDR3aa: CAWSVGGGWGGYTF; CDR3nt: TGTGCCTGGAGTGTAGGTGGGGGGTGGGGAGGCTACACCTTC
len: 17; d_gene: .; v_gene: TRBV30; j_gene: TRBJ2-3; abundance: .; CDR3aa: CAWSRRRTGRGADTQYF; CDR3nt: TGTGCCTGGAGTCGGAGGAGGACAGGGAGGGGGGCAGATACGCAGTATTTT
len: 14; d_gene: TRBD1; v_gene: TRBV13; j_gene: TRBJ1-2; abundance: .; CDR3aa: CASSLGTGRYGYTF; CDR3nt: TGTGCCAGCAGCCTTGGGACAGGGAGATATGGCTACACCTTC
len: 15; d_gene: TRBD1; v_gene: TRBV5-1; j_gene: TRBJ1-1; abundance: .; CDR3aa: CASTRDRGAETEAFF; CDR3nt: TGCGCCAGCACTCGGGACAGGGGTGCCGAGACTGAAGCTTTCTTT
len: 13; d_gene: .; v_gene: TRBV27; j_gene: TRBJ1-2; abundance: .; CDR3aa: CASRILDGEGYTF; CDR3nt: TGTGCCAGCAGAATCCTGGACGGGGAGGGCTACACCTTC
len: 14; d_gene: TRBD2; v_gene: TRBV29-1; j_gene: TRBJ2-3; abundance: once; CDR3aa: CSVASGTSTDTQYF; CDR3nt: TGCAGCGTTGCTAGCGGTACTAGCACAGATACGCAGTATTTT
len: 15; d_gene: TRBD1; v_gene: TRBV4-1; j_gene: TRBJ2-3; abundance: .; CDR3aa: CASSHTGGRGDTQYF; CDR3nt: TGCGCCAGCAGCCACACAGGGGGCCGGGGAGATACGCAGTATTTT
len: 14; d_gene: .; v_gene: TRBV21-1; j_gene: TRBJ2-7; abundance: .; CDR3aa: CASSKDGRGREQYF; CDR3nt: TGTGCCAGCAGCAAAGATGGCAGGGGGCGCGAGCAGTACTTC
len: 13; d_gene: TRBD1; v_gene: TRBV6-5; j_gene: TRBJ2-7; abundance: .; CDR3aa: CASSWGQFYEQYF; CDR3nt: TGTGCCAGCAGTTGGGGACAGTTCTACGAGCAGTACTTC
len: 19; d_gene: TRBD2; v_gene: TRBV7-9; j_gene: TRBJ2-1; abundance: .; CDR3aa: CASSTGTSGGARPYNEQFF; CDR3nt: TGTGCCAGCAGCACAGGGACTAGCGGGGGGGCCCGCCCCTACAATGAGCAGTTCTTC
len: 15; d_gene: .; v_gene: TRBV5-1; j_gene: TRBJ1-5; abundance: .; CDR3aa: CASSRLGDSNQPQHF; CDR3nt: TGCGCCAGCAGCCGGTTGGGCGATAGCAATCAGCCCCAGCATTTT
len: 15; d_gene: TRBD1; v_gene: TRBV9; j_gene: TRBJ1-4; abundance: .; CDR3aa: CASSVQGALNEKLFF; CDR3nt: TGTGCCAGCAGCGTACAGGGGGCCCTTAATGAAAAACTGTTTTTT
len: 16; d_gene: TRBD1; v_gene: TRBV4-3; j_gene: TRBJ1-6; abundance: once; CDR3aa: CASSQDSGQGNSPLHF; CDR3nt: TGCGCCAGCAGCCAAGATTCAGGACAGGGGAATTCACCCCTCCACTTT
len: 14; d_gene: .; v_gene: TRBV19; j_gene: TRBJ1-3; abundance: .; CDR3aa: CASSNGVSGNTIYF; CDR3nt: TGTGCCAGTAGTAACGGGGTCTCTGGAAACACCATATATTTT
len: 15; d_gene: .; v_gene: TRBV19; j_gene: TRBJ1-2; abundance: .; CDR3aa: CASKPSAGLAGGYTF; CDR3nt: TGTGCCAGTAAACCCTCCGCTGGGCTTGCGGGTGGCTACACCTTC
len: 16; d_gene: .; v_gene: TRBV2; j_gene: TRBJ2-4; abundance: .; CDR3aa: CASSDSLRLAKNIQYF; CDR3nt: TGTGCCAGCAGTGACTCACTGAGACTAGCCAAAAACATTCAGTACTTC
len: 15; d_gene: TRBD2; v_gene: TRBV27; j_gene: TRBJ2-3; abundance: .; CDR3aa: CASSFWGLRGDTQYF; CDR3nt: TGTGCCAGCAGTTTCTGGGGACTGCGGGGGGATACGCAGTATTTT
len: 16; d_gene: .; v_gene: TRBV5-1; j_gene: TRBJ2-3; abundance: .; CDR3aa: CASSPRPGDGTDTQYF; CDR3nt: TGCGCCAGCAGCCCTAGACCCGGCGACGGCACAGATACGCAGTATTTT
len: 16; d_gene: .; v_gene: TRBV7-8; j_gene: TRBJ2-1; abundance: .; CDR3aa: CASSSYRVGTYNEQFF; CDR3nt: TGTGCCAGCAGCTCCTACAGGGTTGGGACCTACAATGAGCAGTTCTTC
len: 13; d_gene: .; v_gene: TRBV5-1; j_gene: TRBJ2-3; abundance: .; CDR3aa: CASYTSLGDTQYF; CDR3nt: TGCGCCAGCTATACTAGCCTAGGGGATACGCAGTATTTT
len: 13; d_gene: .; v_gene: TRBV7-9; j_gene: TRBJ1-1; abundance: .; CDR3aa: CASSLAGFAEAFF; CDR3nt: TGTGCCAGCAGCTTAGCCGGTTTCGCTGAAGCTTTCTTT
len: 17; d_gene: TRBD2; v_gene: TRBV18; j_gene: TRBJ2-1; abundance: .; CDR3aa: CASSRRTSGLLYNEQFF; CDR3nt: TGTGCCAGCTCCCGTAGGACTAGCGGGCTCCTATACAATGAGCAGTTCTTC
len: 13; d_gene: .; v_gene: TRBV29-1; j_gene: TRBJ2-1; abundance: .; CDR3aa: CSAVRSRENEQFF; CDR3nt: TGCAGCGCCGTGAGGTCTAGAGAGAATGAGCAGTTCTTC
len: 16; d_gene: TRBD1; v_gene: TRBV9; j_gene: TRBJ2-5; abundance: .; CDR3aa: CASSERGGTGQETQYF; CDR3nt: TGTGCCAGCAGCGAGAGAGGAGGGACAGGGCAAGAGACCCAGTACTTC
len: 14; d_gene: .; v_gene: TRBV10-3; j_gene: TRBJ1-2; abundance: .; CDR3aa: CAISEEKTNYGYTF; CDR3nt: TGTGCCATCAGTGAGGAGAAAACTAACTATGGCTACACCTTC
len: 18; d_gene: TRBD1; v_gene: TRBV27; j_gene: TRBJ2-3; abundance: .; CDR3aa: CASSFFRQGGSSTDTQYF; CDR3nt: TGTGCCAGCAGCTTTTTCCGACAGGGTGGTTCTAGCACAGATACGCAGTATTTT
len: 11; d_gene: .; v_gene: TRBV28; j_gene: TRBJ1-2; abundance: .; CDR3aa: CATQGNYGYTF; CDR3nt: TGTGCCACACAGGGTAACTATGGCTACACCTTC
len: 11; d_gene: .; v_gene: TRBV30; j_gene: TRBJ1-2; abundance: .; CDR3aa: CAWLGAYGYTF; CDR3nt: TGTGCCTGGTTGGGGGCCTATGGCTACACCTTC
len: 15; d_gene: TRBD1; v_gene: TRBV19; j_gene: TRBJ2-3; abundance: .; CDR3aa: CASRPDRASTDTQYF; CDR3nt: TGTGCCAGTAGGCCGGACAGGGCTAGCACAGATACGCAGTATTTT
len: 15; d_gene: TRBD2; v_gene: TRBV5-4; j_gene: TRBJ2-1; abundance: .; CDR3aa: CASSLELAGTNEQFF; CDR3nt: TGTGCCAGCAGCTTGGAACTAGCGGGGACCAATGAGCAGTTCTTC
len: 15; d_gene: .; v_gene: TRBV7-2; j_gene: TRBJ1-2; abundance: once; CDR3aa: CASSLVIGGPAGYTF; CDR3nt: TGTGCCAGCAGCTTAGTAATCGGGGGGCCGGCTGGCTACACCTTC
len: 12; d_gene: TRBD1; v_gene: TRBV2; j_gene: TRBJ1-2; abundance: few; CDR3aa: CASSVQGNGYTF; CDR3nt: TGTGCCAGCAGCGTACAGGGGAATGGCTACACCTTC
len: 16; d_gene: TRBD1; v_gene: TRBV10-3; j_gene: TRBJ1-2; abundance: .; CDR3aa: CAISEGADRRDYGYTF; CDR3nt: TGTGCCATCAGTGAGGGCGCGGACAGGAGGGACTATGGCTACACCTTC
len: 12; d_gene: .; v_gene: TRBV6-5; j_gene: TRBJ2-7; abundance: .; CDR3aa: CASSRGSYEQYF; CDR3nt: TGTGCCAGCAGCCGGGGGTCCTACGAGCAGTACTTC
len: 15; d_gene: .; v_gene: TRBV2; j_gene: TRBJ2-3; abundance: .; CDR3aa: CASSRTIPGADTQYF; CDR3nt: TGTGCCAGCTCTCGGACTATCCCGGGGGCAGATACGCAGTATTTT
len: 16; d_gene: .; v_gene: TRBV19; j_gene: TRBJ1-1; abundance: .; CDR3aa: CASKYWAGTSDTEAFF; CDR3nt: TGTGCCAGTAAGTATTGGGCTGGAACCTCGGACACTGAAGCTTTCTTT
len: 14; d_gene: .; v_gene: TRBV5-1; j_gene: TRBJ2-5; abundance: .; CDR3aa: CASSLDGPEETQYF; CDR3nt: TGCGCCAGCAGCTTGGACGGCCCGGAGGAGACCCAGTACTTC
len: 14; d_gene: .; v_gene: TRBV10-3; j_gene: TRBJ1-4; abundance: .; CDR3aa: CAISEWTVNEKLFF; CDR3nt: TGTGCCATCAGTGAGTGGACAGTAAATGAAAAACTGTTTTTT
len: 19; d_gene: TRBD1; v_gene: TRBV28; j_gene: TRBJ1-6; abundance: once; CDR3aa: CASKYSPGGRGPYNSPLHF; CDR3nt: TGTGCCAGCAAGTACTCCCCGGGCGGCAGGGGGCCTTATAATTCACCCCTCCACTTT
len: 13; d_gene: TRBD2; v_gene: TRBV7-2; j_gene: TRBJ2-1; abundance: .; CDR3aa: CASSTRGGNEQFF; CDR3nt: TGTGCCAGCAGCACACGGGGGGGCAATGAGCAGTTCTTC
len: 14; d_gene: .; v_gene: TRBV2; j_gene: TRBJ1-4; abundance: .; CDR3aa: CASSRPSTNEKLFF; CDR3nt: TGTGCCAGCAGCCGTCCGTCAACTAATGAAAAACTGTTTTTT
len: 13; d_gene: TRBD1; v_gene: TRBV2; j_gene: TRBJ1-1; abundance: .; CDR3aa: CASRDRLNTEAFF; CDR3nt: TGTGCCAGCAGGGACAGGCTGAACACTGAAGCTTTCTTT
len: 14; d_gene: TRBD1; v_gene: TRBV11-2; j_gene: TRBJ1-5; abundance: .; CDR3aa: CASSLTGQNQPQHF; CDR3nt: TGTGCCAGCAGCTTGACGGGACAGAATCAGCCCCAGCATTTT
len: 17; d_gene: .; v_gene: TRBV4-1; j_gene: TRBJ1-5; abundance: .; CDR3aa: CASSPQGGFSFDQPQHF; CDR3nt: TGCGCCAGCAGCCCACAAGGCGGGTTCAGCTTCGATCAGCCCCAGCATTTT
len: 14; d_gene: .; v_gene: TRBV2; j_gene: TRBJ1-5; abundance: .; CDR3aa: CASKPDSRERPQHF; CDR3nt: TGTGCCAGCAAACCCGACAGTCGAGAAAGGCCCCAGCATTTT
len: 16; d_gene: .; v_gene: TRBV5-1; j_gene: TRBJ1-2; abundance: .; CDR3aa: CASSPQAGYINYGYTF; CDR3nt: TGCGCCAGCAGCCCCCAAGCGGGTTACATAAACTATGGCTACACCTTC
len: 16; d_gene: TRBD1; v_gene: TRBV7-2; j_gene: TRBJ1-6; abundance: .; CDR3aa: CASSLGTGRDNSPLHF; CDR3nt: TGTGCCAGCAGCCTGGGGACAGGACGGGATAATTCACCCCTCCACTTT
len: 14; d_gene: .; v_gene: TRBV27; j_gene: TRBJ2-5; abundance: .; CDR3aa: CASSFSGFQETQYF; CDR3nt: TGTGCCAGCAGTTTTTCAGGCTTCCAAGAGACCCAGTACTTC
len: 14; d_gene: TRBD1; v_gene: TRBV10-3; j_gene: TRBJ2-1; abundance: once; CDR3aa: CAISGQGARNEQFF; CDR3nt: TGTGCCATCAGCGGACAGGGGGCACGGAATGAGCAGTTCTTC
len: 14; d_gene: .; v_gene: TRBV6-1; j_gene: TRBJ2-5; abundance: .; CDR3aa: CASSEMPSAETQYF; CDR3nt: TGTGCCAGCAGTGAAATGCCTAGCGCAGAGACCCAGTACTTC
len: 14; d_gene: .; v_gene: TRBV2; j_gene: TRBJ2-1; abundance: .; CDR3aa: CASSESYGYNEQFF; CDR3nt: TGTGCCAGCAGTGAGTCCTACGGCTACAATGAGCAGTTCTTC
len: 14; d_gene: .; v_gene: TRBV18; j_gene: TRBJ2-5; abundance: .; CDR3aa: CASSANRGKETQYF; CDR3nt: TGTGCCAGCTCAGCGAACAGAGGGAAGGAGACCCAGTACTTC
len: 13; d_gene: TRBD1; v_gene: TRBV2; j_gene: TRBJ1-6; abundance: .; CDR3aa: CASSTGGDSPLHF; CDR3nt: TGTGCCAGCAGTACAGGGGGGGATTCACCCCTCCACTTT
len: 14; d_gene: TRBD2; v_gene: TRBV5-1; j_gene: TRBJ2-2; abundance: .; CDR3aa: CASSFFGGTGELFF; CDR3nt: TGCGCCAGCAGCTTCTTCGGGGGGACCGGGGAGCTGTTTTTT